This T cell receptor beta chain was found in a study of blood T cell repertoires in COVID-19. Overall study context: Some COVID-19 samples were acute and others convalescent; all came from the United States, Italy and Spain. T cells, B-cell-depleted T cells, or PBMCs provided the cDNA or gDNA that served as material.

Authors' data handling: Quantification of nucleated cells was approximated via reference gene primer amplification. Only in-frame clones appear in the TCRdb table, and some are missing; sequencing was by immunoSEQ multiplex PCR. That table is the source of V, J and clone size, and D and trimming were worked out from the DNA. The data contain about 43,000 clones, roughly 82% of them singletons. This receptor was identified in a woman aged 55-69 years with acute or convalescent COVID-19. Sequencing used peripheral blood.

The CDR3 coding sequence is TGTGCCATCAGAGAGACTAGCGTATTGGATACGCAGTATTTT. Its translation is CAIRETSVLDTQYF. The chain employs TRBV10-3 and TRBJ2-3; 8 bases line up with TRBD2. The V segment lost 6 bases and the J segment 6 bases; nucleotides outside the gene matches: 8. The CDR3 spans 14 residues. Per the germline V gene, CDR1 is ENHRY and CDR2 is SYGVKD.